This TCR beta chain stems from a study of long-term antiretroviral therapy in people with HIV. The libraries were made with immunoSEQ v3.0 at survey level. Method: immunoSEQ multiplex PCR; TCRdb's copy keeps in-frame clones and lacks some. The table lists under 50,000 clones, more than 80% of them singletons. V dropped 0 bases and J dropped 6 bases, with 9 bases sitting between them. The CDR3 has 13 amino acids. Germline V gene sequence: CDR1 SGHVS, CDR2 FQNEAQ. This receptor was obtained from a woman between 45 and 60 years old with HIV. The chain joins TRBV7-8 to TRBJ2-7; D might be TRBD2 (6 bases). Sample: unsorted PBMCs, taken 3.1 years after starting antiretroviral therapy. The CDR3 protein is CASSLAGGTEQYF. CDR3 DNA sequence: TGTGCCAGCAGCTTAGCGGGCGGGACCGAGCAGTACTTC.